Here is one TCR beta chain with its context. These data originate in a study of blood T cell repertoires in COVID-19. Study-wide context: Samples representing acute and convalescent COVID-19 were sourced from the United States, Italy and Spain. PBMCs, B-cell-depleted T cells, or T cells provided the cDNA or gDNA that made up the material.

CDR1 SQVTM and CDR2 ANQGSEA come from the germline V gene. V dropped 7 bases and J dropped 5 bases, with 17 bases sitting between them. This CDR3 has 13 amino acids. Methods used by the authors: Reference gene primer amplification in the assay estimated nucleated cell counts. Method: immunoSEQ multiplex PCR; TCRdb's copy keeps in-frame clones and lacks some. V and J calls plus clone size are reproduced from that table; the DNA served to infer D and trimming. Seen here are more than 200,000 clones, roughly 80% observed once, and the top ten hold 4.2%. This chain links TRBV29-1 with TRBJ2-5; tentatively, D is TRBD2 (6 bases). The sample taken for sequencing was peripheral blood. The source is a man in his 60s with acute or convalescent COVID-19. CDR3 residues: CSALHSGRETQYF. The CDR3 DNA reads TGCAGCGCACTCCACAGCGGGCGGGAGACCCAGTACTTC.